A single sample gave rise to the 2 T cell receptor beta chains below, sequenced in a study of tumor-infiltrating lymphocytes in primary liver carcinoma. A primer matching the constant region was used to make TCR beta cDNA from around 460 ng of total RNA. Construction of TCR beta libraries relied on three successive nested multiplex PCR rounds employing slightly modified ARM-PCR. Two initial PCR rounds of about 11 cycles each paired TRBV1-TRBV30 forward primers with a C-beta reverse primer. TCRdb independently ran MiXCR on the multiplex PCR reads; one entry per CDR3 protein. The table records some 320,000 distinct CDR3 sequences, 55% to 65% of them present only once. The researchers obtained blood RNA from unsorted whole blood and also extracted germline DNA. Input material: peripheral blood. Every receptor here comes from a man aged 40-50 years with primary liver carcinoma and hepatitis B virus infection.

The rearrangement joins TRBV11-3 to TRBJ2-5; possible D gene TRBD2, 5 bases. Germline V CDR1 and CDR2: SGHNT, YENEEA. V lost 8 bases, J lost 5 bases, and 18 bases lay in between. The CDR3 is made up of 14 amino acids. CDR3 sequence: CASGGLGGTETQYF. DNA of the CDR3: TGTGCCAGCGGCGGGCTCGGCGGCACGGAGACCCAGTACTTC.

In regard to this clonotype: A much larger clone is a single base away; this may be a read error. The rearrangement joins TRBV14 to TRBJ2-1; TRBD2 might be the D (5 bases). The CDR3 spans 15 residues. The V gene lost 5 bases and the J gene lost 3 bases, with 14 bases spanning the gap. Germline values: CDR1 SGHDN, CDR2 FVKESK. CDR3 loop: CASSTVGGSYNEQFF. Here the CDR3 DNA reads TGTGCCAGCAGCACGGTAGGAGGAAGCTACAATGAGCAGTTCTTC.